Shown below are 27 T cell receptor beta chains from a single sample sequenced in a study of blood T cells in healthy people across ages. Primers used in a second PCR of roughly 6 to 11 cycles were a sample-barcoded 5' primer and a J-beta primer mix. MiXCR, applied by TCRdb to the 5' RACE reads, yields one record per CDR3 protein. There are just over 1 million distinct CDR3 sequences in the sample; more than 35% occur only once, and approximately 17% lies in the top ten. The sequencing input was blood. The receptors were gathered from a woman aged 55-70 years in good health.

This clonotype came up a few times. V and J are TRBV5-1 and TRBJ2-7, with 9 bases matching TRBD1. CDR1 and CDR2 (germline): SGHRS, YFSETQ. The CDR3 covers 12 residues. V was pared by 4 bases and J by 5 bases, with 1 base of the junction left unmatched. The CDR3 DNA follows: TGCGCCAGCAGCCGACAGGGGGACGAGCAGTACTTC. This encodes CASSRQGDEQYF. Supplemented by reference TRBV5-1 and TRBJ2-7, the full variable domain reads KAGVTQTPRYLIKTRGQQVTLSCSPISGHRSVSWYQQTPGQGLQFLFEYFSETQRNKGNFPGRFSGRQFSNSRSEMNVSTLELGDSALYLCASSRQGDEQYFGPGTRLTVT.

The gene calls are TRBV20-1 and TRBJ2-1, with D unresolved. Per the germline V gene, CDR1 is DFQATT and CDR2 is SNEGSKA (reference sequence). V shed 5 bases and J shed 7 bases, with 15 bases lying between them. The CDR3 spans 13 residues. In DNA form, the CDR3 reads TGCAGTGCTTCTCTCATACGCGGAAATGAGCAGTTCTTC. Translating it yields CSASLIRGNEQFF.

In its sample, this clonotype was seen a few times. This rearrangement joins TRBV7-2 to TRBJ2-5; tentative D call: TRBD2 (5 bases). The CDR3 extends over 14 amino acids. Trimming shortened V by 1 base and J by 4 bases, and 10 bases separated the two germline ends. Germline loops: CDR1 SGHTA, CDR2 FQGNSA. The CDR3 DNA is TGTGCCAGCAGCTTAGAAGCGGAGTTAGAGACCCAGTACTTC. This sequence encodes CASSLEAELETQYF. The full variable domain, rest sourced from reference TRBV7-2 and TRBJ2-5, is GAGVSQSPSNKVTEKGKDVELRCDPISGHTALYWYRQSLGQGLEFLIYFQGNSAPDKSGLPSDRFSAERTGGSVSTLTIQRTQQEDSAVYLCASSLEAELETQYFGPGTRLLVL.

This clonotype was counted at least ten times. The chain links TRBV10-3 to TRBJ2-3; 9 bases align to TRBD2. The V gene's germline CDR1 is ENHRY and CDR2 SYGVKD. This CDR3 comprises 15 residues. V lost 6 bases to trimming and J lost 0 bases; unmatched junction nucleotides: 4. The CDR3 region is CAISLTSGSTDTQYF. The CDR3 nucleotides are TGTGCCATCAGCCTTACTAGCGGGAGCACAGATACGCAGTATTTT.

Turning to this clonotype: The germline gene is not matched at one end of the junction; a read error may be the cause. The rearrangement links TRBV13 to TRBJ1-1; D not certain. CDR1 is PRHDT and CDR2 is FYEKMQ in the germline V gene (reference sequence). This CDR3 is built from 14 residues. Here the CDR3 reads CASSVGRVGTEAFF. CDR3 coding DNA: TGTGCCAGCAGCGTAGGCCGTGTGGGCACTGAAGCTTTCTTT.

Note on this clonotype: It may be a read error: a sequence one base away is much more abundant. The chain links TRBV10-3 to TRBJ2-5; TRBD2 matches 8 bases. The CDR3 contains 14 residues. Germline lookup yields CDR1 ENHRY and CDR2 SYGVKD. The V gene end was trimmed by 8 bases and the J gene end by 5 bases; junction bases not matched to a gene: 10. The CDR3 loop is CAIGGSGMEETQYF. CDR3 coding DNA: TGTGCCATCGGGGGTAGCGGGATGGAGGAGACCCAGTACTTC.

V usage is TRBV6-5 and J usage is TRBJ2-7; D is unclear. The CDR3 consists of 11 residues. Germline V lookup: CDR1 MNHEY, CDR2 SVGAGI. V lost 8 bases and J lost 2, with 7 bases in between. The CDR3 sequence: CASGVTYEQYF. CDR3 nucleotide sequence: TGTGCCAGCGGCGTTACCTACGAGCAGTACTTC.

This clonotype was seen only a few times. CDR3 in amino acids: CASSLRGGFNTEAFF. CDR3 nucleotides: TGTGCCAGCAGCTTAAGAGGGGGCTTTAACACTGAAGCTTTCTTT. The rearrangement joins TRBV7-3 to TRBJ1-1; 7 nucleotides match TRBD1. This CDR3 contains 15 residues. Germline V gene sequence: CDR1 SGHTA, CDR2 FQGTGA. The V gene end was trimmed by 1 base and the J gene end by 2 bases; junction bases not matched to a gene: 4.

The sample holds a few counts of this clonotype. J is TRBJ2-3 and V is TRBV20-1; 8 positions agree with TRBD2. The CDR3 loop spans 16 amino acids. Germline V lookup: CDR1 DFQATT, CDR2 SNEGSKA (reference sequence). V dropped 5 bases and J dropped 6; count of bases not matched to a gene: 16. The CDR3 DNA is TGCAGTGCTGCGTGGGAGGCGGGAGGTGTCGGCGATACGCAGTATTTT. This translates into CSAAWEAGGVGDTQYF.

The chain carries TRBV20-1 and TRBJ1-6, with D perhaps matching TRBD1 (6 bases). This CDR3 comprises 16 residues. With 6 bases removed from V and 0 bases from J, the gap between germline ends came to 15 bases. Germline CDR1 and CDR2: DFQATT and SNEGSKA (reference sequence). CDR3 region: CSARIGGNSYNSPLHF. DNA for the CDR3: TGCAGTGCCCGTATAGGGGGTAACTCCTATAATTCACCCCTCCACTTT.

Only a few counts were recorded for this clonotype. The gene calls are TRBV20-1 and TRBJ2-3; TRBD2 agrees at 14 bases. V shed 1 base, J shed 5 bases, and the junction held 5 bases outside the gene matches. The CDR3 is made up of 16 amino acids. Germline CDR1 reads DFQATT; CDR2 reads SNEGSKA (reference sequence). The CDR3 reads CSARAGTSGRGDTQYF. CDR3 nucleotides: TGCAGTGCTAGAGCCGGGACTAGCGGGAGAGGAGATACGCAGTATTTT.

This clonotype was seen a handful of times. The genes are TRBV11-2 and TRBJ2-7; TRBD2 agrees at 7 bases. Germline-derived CDR1 and CDR2 are SGHAT and FQNNGV. The J segment lost 3 bases and the V segment lost 2 bases, leaving 4 bases of the junction unmatched. This CDR3 comprises 14 residues. Here the CDR3 reads CASSLPLAVYEQYF. In DNA form, the CDR3 reads TGTGCCAGCAGCTTACCCCTAGCGGTCTACGAGCAGTACTTC. Filled out from reference TRBV11-2 and TRBJ2-7, the complete variable domain reads EAGVAQSPRYKIIEKRQSVAFWCNPISGHATLYWYQQILGQGPKLLIQFQNNGVVDDSQLPKDRFSAERLKGVDSTLKIQPAKLEDSAVYLCASSLPLAVYEQYFGPGTRLTVT.

This clonotype turned up a few times. The DNA of the CDR3 is TGTGCCAGCAGCTTAGTGGCAGGACCTGGCACAGATACGCAGTATTTT. Its translation: CASSLVAGPGTDTQYF. This rearrangement joins TRBV7-8 to TRBJ2-3; D unresolved. V lost 1 base to trimming and J lost 1 base, with 12 bases between them. The CDR3 is made up of 16 amino acids. Germline assignment: CDR1 SGHVS and CDR2 FQNEAQ.

In this sample, this clonotype turned up a few times. V usage is TRBV7-9 and J usage is TRBJ2-3; the D is unclear. V dropped 5 bases and J dropped 4 bases, with 7 bases sitting between them. The CDR3 is 12 amino acids. Germline V gene sequence: CDR1 SEHNR, CDR2 FQNEAQ (reference sequence). CDR3 amino acids: CASSENPDTQYF. CDR3 sequence (DNA): TGTGCCAGCAGCGAAAACCCAGATACGCAGTATTTT.

The rearrangement links TRBV20-1 to TRBJ1-6; D is perhaps TRBD1 (5 bases). Germline assignment: CDR1 DFQATT and CDR2 SNEGSKA (reference sequence). CDR3 length equals 17 residues. Trimming took off 0 bases at V and 7 bases at J, with 19 bases between the two ends. Here the CDR3 reads CSAREPHVGAFNSPLHF. The CDR3 bases are TGCAGTGCTAGAGAACCCCACGTAGGGGCTTTCAATTCACCCCTCCACTTT.

This clonotype showed up just a few times. This rearrangement joins TRBV5-1 to TRBJ2-1; 10 bases agree with TRBD2. Germline CDR1 SGHRS, CDR2 YFSETQ. V was clipped by 4 bases and J by 8 bases; unmatched bases: 9. The CDR3 runs to 15 residues. The CDR3 loop reads CASSPGASGSYEQFF. The CDR3 coding sequence is TGCGCCAGCAGCCCGGGCGCTAGCGGGAGCTATGAGCAGTTCTTC.

This chain links TRBV7-8 with TRBJ2-1, with D tentatively TRBD1 or TRBD2 (5 bases each). There are 18 residues in the CDR3. The germline gives CDR1 SGHVS, CDR2 FQNEAQ. V lost 0 bases and J 2 bases, leaving 17 bases between the germline ends. The CDR3 DNA sequence: TGTGCCAGCAGCTTAGCCCGGGTGGGGCAGGGACCCTACAATGAGCAGTTCTTC. Translating gives CASSLARVGQGPYNEQFF.

This clonotype turned up a few times. This sequence joins TRBV30 and TRBJ2-6; no reliable D call. Germline V gene data show CDR1 as GTSNPN and CDR2 as SVGIG (reference sequence). V lost 7 bases and J 0 bases, leaving 7 bases between the germline ends. The CDR3 extends over 13 amino acids. The DNA of the CDR3 is TGTGCCTCCCCGGACTCTGGGGCCAACGTCCTGACTTTC. This codes for CASPDSGANVLTF. The variable domain in full, with the rest retrieved from reference TRBV30 and TRBJ2-6, is SQTIHQWPATLVQPVGSPLSLECTVEGTSNPNLYWYRQAAGRGLQLLFYSVGIGQISSEVPQNLSASRPQDRQFILSSKKLLLSDSGFYLCASPDSGANVLTFGAGSRLTVL.

This clonotype has just a few counts. The chain uses TRBV2 and TRBJ2-7; unclear D gene. Deletions cut 4 bases from V and 1 base from J, with 14 bases between. The CDR3 is 15 residues long. Germline CDR1 reads SNHLY; CDR2 reads FYNNEI. This CDR3 reads CASSVETDGSYEQYF. CDR3 nucleotides: TGTGCCAGCAGTGTGGAGACGGACGGTTCCTACGAGCAGTACTTC. The complete variable domain, with remaining parts taken from reference TRBV2 and TRBJ2-7, reads EPEVTQTPSHQVTQMGQEVILRCVPISNHLYFYWYRQILGQKVEFLVSFYNNEISEKSEIFDDQFSVERPDGSNFTLKIRSTKLEDSAMYFCASSVETDGSYEQYFGPGTRLTVT.

The rearrangement joins TRBV27 to TRBJ2-7; 14 bases are a match to TRBD2. Germline CDR1 is MNHEY and CDR2 is SMNVEV (reference sequence). The trim removed 8 bases at V and 4 bases at J, leaving 10 bases unmatched. The CDR3 has 16 residues. CDR3 protein: CASQGLAGEGSYEQYF. The DNA for the CDR3 is TGTGCCAGCCAGGGACTAGCGGGAGAGGGGTCTTACGAGCAGTACTTC.

The chain combines TRBV3-1 with TRBJ2-1; TRBD2 matches at 11 bases. CDR1 LGHDT and CDR2 YNNKEL come from the germline V gene (reference sequence). Trimming removed 8 bases from V and 5 bases from J; junction bases left unmatched: 5. The CDR3 is made up of 14 amino acids. The CDR3 nucleotides are TGTGCCAGCGAGGGACTAGCGGATAACAATGAGCAGTTCTTC. Protein sequence: CASEGLADNNEQFF.

This clonotype was counted between two and nine times. This may be a read error, as it is one base from a much larger clone. The chain employs TRBV29-1 and TRBJ2-1; D possibly uses TRBD1 or TRBD2 (5 bases each). From germline, CDR1 is SQVTM and CDR2 ANQGSEA. The V end was cut by 3 bases, the J end by 13 bases, with 19 bases between. The length of the CDR3 is 13 residues. CDR3 in amino acids: CSVDLGPFETQFF. The CDR3 DNA is TGCAGCGTTGATCTGGGACCCTTTGAGACCCAGTTCTTC.

V usage is TRBV29-1 and J usage is TRBJ1-2; tentative D call: TRBD1 (6 bases). This CDR3 has 13 amino acids. Germline V gene data show CDR1 as SQVTM and CDR2 as ANQGSEA. Trimming shortened V by 0 bases and J by 5 bases, and 10 bases separated the two germline ends. CDR3 coding DNA: TGCAGCGTTGAAGACAGGGGAAAGTATGGCTACACCTTC. Translated: CSVEDRGKYGYTF.

The rearrangement uses TRBV2 and TRBJ2-7, with D unclear. The V gene's germline CDR1 is SNHLY and CDR2 FYNNEI. The CDR3 is 13 residues long. V was trimmed by 7 bases and J by 2 bases, leaving 12 bases between them. The CDR3 coding sequence is TGTGCCAGCAAACGGACGGAAACCTACGAGCAGTACTTC. It specifies CASKRTETYEQYF.

On this clonotype: A much more abundant neighbour one base away suggests this may be a read error. The J gene is TRBJ2-5, the V gene TRBV11-2, with D perhaps matching TRBD1 or TRBD2 (6 bases each). Deletions cut 6 bases from V and 11 bases from J, with 22 bases between. CDR1 is SGHAT and CDR2 is FQNNGV in the germline V gene. The CDR3 spans 14 residues. CDR3 DNA: TGTGCCAGCAGTCCAGGATTCGGGGGCGATGAGCAGTACTTC. It specifies CASSPGFGGDEQYF.

V usage is TRBV3-1 and J usage is TRBJ2-1; 7 positions agree with TRBD1. CDR1 LGHDT and CDR2 YNNKEL come from the germline V gene (reference sequence). Losses at the gene ends were 7 bases for V and 0 bases for J; bases not matched to a gene: 21. The CDR3 runs 20 residues. CDR3 sequence: CASTTGTGVPYFSSYNEQFF. In DNA form, the CDR3 reads TGTGCCAGCACCACCGGAACAGGGGTTCCTTATTTCAGCTCCTACAATGAGCAGTTCTTC.

The chain is built from TRBV7-9 and TRBJ2-5, with D uncertain. The CDR3 consists of 13 residues. V was clipped by 2 bases and J by 11 bases, with 15 bases between them. Germline V gene lookup returns CDR1 SEHNR and CDR2 FQNEAQ (reference sequence). DNA for the CDR3: TGTGCCAGCAGCTTATCCGCTGTTCTAGAGCAGTACTTC. Protein sequence: CASSLSAVLEQYF.